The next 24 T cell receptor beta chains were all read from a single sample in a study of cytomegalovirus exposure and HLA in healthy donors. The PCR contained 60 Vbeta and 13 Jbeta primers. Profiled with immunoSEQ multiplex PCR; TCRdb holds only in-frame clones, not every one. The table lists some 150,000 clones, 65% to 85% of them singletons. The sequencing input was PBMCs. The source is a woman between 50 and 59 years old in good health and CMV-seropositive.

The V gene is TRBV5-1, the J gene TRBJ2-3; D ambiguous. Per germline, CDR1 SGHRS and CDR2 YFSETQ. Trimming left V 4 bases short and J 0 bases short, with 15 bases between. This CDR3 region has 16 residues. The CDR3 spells CASSRQMAASTDTQYF. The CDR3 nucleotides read TGCGCCAGCAGCAGGCAGATGGCGGCTAGCACAGATACGCAGTATTTT. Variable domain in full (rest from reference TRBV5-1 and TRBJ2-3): KAGVTQTPRYLIKTRGQQVTLSCSPISGHRSVSWYQQTPGQGLQFLFEYFSETQRNKGNFPGRFSGRQFSNSRSEMNVSTLELGDSALYLCASSRQMAASTDTQYFGPGTRLTVL.

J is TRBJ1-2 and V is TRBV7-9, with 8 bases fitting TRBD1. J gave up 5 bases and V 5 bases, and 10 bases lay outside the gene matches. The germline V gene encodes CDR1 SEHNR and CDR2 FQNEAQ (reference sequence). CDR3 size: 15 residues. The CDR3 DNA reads TGTGCCAGCAGCCCCCGGACAGGGACTATTTATGGCTACACCTTC. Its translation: CASSPRTGTIYGYTF.

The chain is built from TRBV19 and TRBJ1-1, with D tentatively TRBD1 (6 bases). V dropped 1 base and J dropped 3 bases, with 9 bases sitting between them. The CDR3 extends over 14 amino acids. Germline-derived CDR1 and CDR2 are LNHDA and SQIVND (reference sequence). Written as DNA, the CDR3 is TGTGCCAGTAGTATAGTCAGGGGCGACACTGAAGCTTTCTTT. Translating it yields CASSIVRGDTEAFF.

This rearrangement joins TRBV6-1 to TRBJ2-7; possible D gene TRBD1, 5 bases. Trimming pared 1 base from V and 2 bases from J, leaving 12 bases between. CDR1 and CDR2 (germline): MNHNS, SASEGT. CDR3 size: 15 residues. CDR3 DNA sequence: TGTGCCAGCAGTGAAGGGGTGACAGTAGCCTACGAGCAGTACTTC. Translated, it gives CASSEGVTVAYEQYF.

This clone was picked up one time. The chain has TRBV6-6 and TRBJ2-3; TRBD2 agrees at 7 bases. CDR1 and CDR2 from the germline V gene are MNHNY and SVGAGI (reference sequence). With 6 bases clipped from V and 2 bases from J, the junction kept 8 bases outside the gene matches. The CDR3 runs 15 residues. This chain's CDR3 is CASSLGRGITDTQYF. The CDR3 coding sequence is TGTGCCAGCAGCCTGGGGCGGGGGATCACAGATACGCAGTATTTT.

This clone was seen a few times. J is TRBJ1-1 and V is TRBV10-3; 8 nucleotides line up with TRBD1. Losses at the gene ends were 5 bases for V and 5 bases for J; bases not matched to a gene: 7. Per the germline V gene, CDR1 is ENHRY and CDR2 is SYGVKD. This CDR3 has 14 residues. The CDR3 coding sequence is TGTGCCATCAGTAAGGGACAGGTGGGGACTGAAGCTTTCTTT. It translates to CAISKGQVGTEAFF.

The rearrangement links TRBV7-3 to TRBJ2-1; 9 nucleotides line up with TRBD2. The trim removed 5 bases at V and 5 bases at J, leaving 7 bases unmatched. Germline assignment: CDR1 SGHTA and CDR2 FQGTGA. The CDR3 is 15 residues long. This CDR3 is CASSPRTSADNEQFF. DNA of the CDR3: TGTGCCAGCAGCCCCAGGACTAGCGCAGACAATGAGCAGTTCTTC.

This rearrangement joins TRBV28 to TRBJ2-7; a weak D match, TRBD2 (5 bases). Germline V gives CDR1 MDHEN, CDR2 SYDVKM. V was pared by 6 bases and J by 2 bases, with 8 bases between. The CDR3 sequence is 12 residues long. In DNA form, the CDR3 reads TGTGCCAGCAGCATCGGGGCCTACGAGCAGTACTTC. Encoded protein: CASSIGAYEQYF.

The CDR3: CATSAADTDTQYF. The DNA for the CDR3 is TGTGCCACCTCAGCGGCGGACACAGATACGCAGTATTTT. This rearrangement joins TRBV28 to TRBJ2-3; TRBD2 might be the D (5 bases). Deletions cut 10 bases from V and 2 bases from J, with 13 bases between. From germline, CDR1 is MDHEN and CDR2 SYDVKM. The CDR3 extends over 13 amino acids.

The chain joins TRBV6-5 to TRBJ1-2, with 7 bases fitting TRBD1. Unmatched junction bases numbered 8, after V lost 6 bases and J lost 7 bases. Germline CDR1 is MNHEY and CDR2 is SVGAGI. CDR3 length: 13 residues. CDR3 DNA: TGTGCCAGCAGAGGCCCAGGGGGGCTTGGCTACACCTTC. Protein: CASRGPGGLGYTF.

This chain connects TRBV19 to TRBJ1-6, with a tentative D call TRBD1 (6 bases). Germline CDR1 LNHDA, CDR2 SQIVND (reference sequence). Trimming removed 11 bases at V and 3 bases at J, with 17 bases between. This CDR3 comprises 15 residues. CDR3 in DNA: TGTGCCGCCGGGCAGGGGCGCTTCTATAATTCACCCCTCCACTTT. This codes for CAAGQGRFYNSPLHF.

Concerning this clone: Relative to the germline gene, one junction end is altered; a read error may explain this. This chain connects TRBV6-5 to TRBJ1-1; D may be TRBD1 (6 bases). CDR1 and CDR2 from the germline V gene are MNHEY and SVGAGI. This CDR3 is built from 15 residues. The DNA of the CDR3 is TGTGCCAGCAGCACCCTGGGGGCCGTGAACACTGAAGCTTTATTT. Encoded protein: CASSTLGAVNTEALF.

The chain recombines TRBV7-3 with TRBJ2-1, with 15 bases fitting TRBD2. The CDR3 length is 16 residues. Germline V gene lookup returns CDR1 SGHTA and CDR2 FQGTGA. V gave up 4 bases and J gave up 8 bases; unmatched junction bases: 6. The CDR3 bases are TGTGCCAGCAGCTCCGGACTAGCGGGAGGGTTGGATGAGCAGTTCTTC. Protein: CASSSGLAGGLDEQFF.

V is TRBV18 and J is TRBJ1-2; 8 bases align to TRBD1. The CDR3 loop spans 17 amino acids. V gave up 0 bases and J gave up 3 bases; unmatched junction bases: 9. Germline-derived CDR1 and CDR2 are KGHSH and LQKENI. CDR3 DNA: TGTGCCAGCTCACCACCGGGACAGGCCGACACGGACTATGGCTACACCTTC. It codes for CASSPPGQADTDYGYTF.

CDR3 bases: TGTGCCAGTAGTCTCCTGAACACCGGGGAGCTGTTTTTT. Its translation: CASSLLNTGELFF. This chain links TRBV19 with TRBJ2-2; D not resolved. CDR3 length: 13 amino acids. Germline V gene sequence: CDR1 LNHDA, CDR2 SQIVND (reference sequence). Trimming shortened V by 5 bases and J by 1 base, and 5 bases separated the two germline ends.

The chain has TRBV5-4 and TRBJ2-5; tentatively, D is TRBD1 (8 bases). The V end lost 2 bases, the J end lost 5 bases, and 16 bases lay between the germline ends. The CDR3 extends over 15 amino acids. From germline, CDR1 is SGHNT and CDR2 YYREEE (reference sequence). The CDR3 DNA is TGTGCCAGCAGCTTTGCAACAGGGGGAGGGGAGACCCAGTACTTC. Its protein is CASSFATGGGETQYF.

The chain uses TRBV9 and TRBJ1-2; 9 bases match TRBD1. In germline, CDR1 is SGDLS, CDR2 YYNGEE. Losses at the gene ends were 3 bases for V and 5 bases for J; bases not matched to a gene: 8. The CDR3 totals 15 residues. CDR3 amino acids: CASSDRGRSPYGYTF. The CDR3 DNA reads TGTGCCAGCAGCGACAGGGGGCGATCCCCGTATGGCTACACCTTC.

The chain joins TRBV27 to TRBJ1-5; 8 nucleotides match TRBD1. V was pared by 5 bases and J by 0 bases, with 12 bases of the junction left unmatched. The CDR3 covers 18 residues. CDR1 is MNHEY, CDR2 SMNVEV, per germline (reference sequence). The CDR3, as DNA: TGTGCCAGCAGTGCTGGGACAGGCAGAAAGGGTAGCAATCAGCCCCAGCATTTT. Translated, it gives CASSAGTGRKGSNQPQHF.

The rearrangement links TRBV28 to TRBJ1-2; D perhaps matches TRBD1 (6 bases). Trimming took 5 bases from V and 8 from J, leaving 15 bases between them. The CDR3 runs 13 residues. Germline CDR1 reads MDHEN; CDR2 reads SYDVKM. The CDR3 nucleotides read TGTGCCAGCAGTCTGGACAGCCTCTGGGGCTACACCTTC. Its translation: CASSLDSLWGYTF.

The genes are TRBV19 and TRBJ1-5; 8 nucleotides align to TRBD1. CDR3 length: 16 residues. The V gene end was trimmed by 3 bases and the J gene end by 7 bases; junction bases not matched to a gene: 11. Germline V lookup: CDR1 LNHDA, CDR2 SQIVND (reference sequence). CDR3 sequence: CASSIGQTGVNQPQHF. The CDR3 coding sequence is TGTGCCAGTAGTATTGGTCAGACAGGGGTCAACCAGCCCCAGCATTTT. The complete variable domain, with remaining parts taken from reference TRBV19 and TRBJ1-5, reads DGGITQSPKYLFRKEGQNVTLSCEQNLNHDAMYWYRQDPGQGLRLIYYSQIVNDFQKGDIAEGYSVSREKKESFPLTVTSAQKNPTAFYLCASSIGQTGVNQPQHFGDGTRLSIL.

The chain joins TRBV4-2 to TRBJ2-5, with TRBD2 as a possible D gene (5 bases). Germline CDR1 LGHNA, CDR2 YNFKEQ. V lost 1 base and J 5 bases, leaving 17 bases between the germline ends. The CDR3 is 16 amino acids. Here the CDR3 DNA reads TGTGCCAGCAGCCAAGCACTAGGGTCCACAGCGGAGACCCAGTACTTC. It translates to CASSQALGSTAETQYF.

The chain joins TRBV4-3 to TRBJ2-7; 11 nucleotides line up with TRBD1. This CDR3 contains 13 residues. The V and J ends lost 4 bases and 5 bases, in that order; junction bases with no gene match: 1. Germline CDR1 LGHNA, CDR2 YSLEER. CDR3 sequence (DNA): TGCGCCAGCAGCCGGGACAGGGGGAACGAGCAGTACTTC. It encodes CASSRDRGNEQYF.

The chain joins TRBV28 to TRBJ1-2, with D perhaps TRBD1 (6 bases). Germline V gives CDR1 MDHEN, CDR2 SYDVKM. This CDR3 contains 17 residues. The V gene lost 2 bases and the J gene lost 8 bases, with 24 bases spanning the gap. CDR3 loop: CASSLNRGGRGSLGYTF. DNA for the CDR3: TGTGCCAGCAGTTTAAATCGGGGGGGGCGCGGGAGCCTCGGCTACACCTTC.

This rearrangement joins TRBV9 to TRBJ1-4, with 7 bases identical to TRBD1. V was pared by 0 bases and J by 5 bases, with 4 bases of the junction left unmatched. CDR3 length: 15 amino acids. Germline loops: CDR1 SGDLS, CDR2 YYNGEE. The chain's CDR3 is CASSVDPGQNEKLFF. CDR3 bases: TGTGCCAGCAGCGTAGACCCGGGACAGAATGAAAAACTGTTTTTT.